The 17 T cell receptor beta chains presented below share a single source sample, sequenced in a study of somatic mutations in cytotoxic T cells in rheumatoid arthritis. Assay used: immunoSEQ multiplex PCR; TCRdb lists only in-frame clones, some missing. Among around 12,000 clones listed, approximately 80% were seen once. The sequenced sample consisted of CD8+ T cells sorted from blood. The source of these receptors is a man aged 50 or older in good health.

The rearrangement links TRBV11-2 to TRBJ2-5; TRBD2 aligns across 9 bases. The CDR3 is 18 residues long. V was clipped by 1 base and J by 0 bases; unmatched bases: 9. CDR1 and CDR2 from the germline V gene are SGHAT and FQNNGV. The CDR3 region is CASSLAAVAGDNQETQYF. In DNA form, the CDR3 reads TGTGCCAGCAGCTTAGCGGCAGTAGCGGGGGACAACCAAGAGACCCAGTACTTC.

The gene calls are TRBV9 and TRBJ2-1; 14 bases are a match to TRBD2. Per germline, CDR1 SGDLS and CDR2 YYNGEE. The V gene end was trimmed by 2 bases and the J gene end by 7 bases; junction bases not matched to a gene: 2. The CDR3 length is 15 residues. The CDR3 DNA is TGTGCCAGCAGCGTCGGACTAGCGGGGGGTAATGAGCAGTTCTTC. This gives the protein CASSVGLAGGNEQFF.

This chain uses TRBV7-9 with TRBJ2-3, with TRBD1 as a possible D gene (6 bases). V was clipped by 1 base and J by 5 bases, with 16 bases between them. In germline, CDR1 is SEHNR, CDR2 FQNEAQ (reference sequence). CDR3 length: 16 residues. In DNA, the CDR3 is TGTGCCAGCAGCTTAGGTTTGGCAGGGGATGGAGATACGCAGTATTTT. Translating gives CASSLGLAGDGDTQYF.

This clone was seen once. This rearrangement joins TRBV19 to TRBJ2-5; 12 bases align to TRBD1. The DNA end is more similar to TRBJ2-7, so the J call may be wrong. The germline CDR1 and CDR2 sequences are LNHDA and SQIVND (reference sequence). This CDR3 comprises 17 residues. CDR3 coding DNA: TGTGCCAGTAGCCCGGGGACAGGGGGCATTTTCTCCTACGAGCAGTACTTC. Translation gives CASSPGTGGIFSYEQYF.

The V gene is TRBV29-1, the J gene TRBJ2-7, with D possibly TRBD2 on 6 matching bases. This CDR3 contains 14 residues. CDR1 is SQVTM, CDR2 ANQGSEA, per germline. V gave up 4 bases and J gave up 3 bases, with 16 bases separating them. CDR3 loop: CSVVPSANLYEQYF. CDR3 nucleotides: TGCAGCGTTGTCCCTAGCGCAAATCTCTACGAGCAGTACTTC.

The genes are TRBV10-3 and TRBJ2-7; D remains unclear. V was cut by 4 bases and J by 2 bases, with 12 bases left in between. The CDR3 length is 14 residues. Germline CDR1 and CDR2: ENHRY and SYGVKD. CDR3 in amino acids: CAISAADGTYEQYF. In DNA form, the CDR3 reads TGTGCCATCAGTGCCGCGGACGGTACCTACGAGCAGTACTTC.

The chain is built from TRBV2 and TRBJ1-4; the D is unclear. The V and J ends lost 5 bases and 8 bases respectively, with 12 bases between them. The CDR3 runs to 13 residues. Per germline, CDR1 SNHLY and CDR2 FYNNEI. The CDR3 region has the DNA TGTGCCAGCAGTCCGGGTCTACGCGAAAAACTGTTTTTT. This gives the protein CASSPGLREKLFF.

The V gene is TRBV7-8, the J gene TRBJ2-1; TRBD2 agrees at 13 bases. The CDR3 is made up of 16 amino acids. Germline V gives CDR1 SGHVS, CDR2 FQNEAQ. V dropped 4 bases and J dropped 10; count of bases not matched to a gene: 10. The CDR3 DNA follows: TGTGCCAGCAGCTCCGGGGGGACTAGCGGGGTCAAGGAGCAGTTCTTC. Protein: CASSSGGTSGVKEQFF.

V gene TRBV4-3 combines with J gene TRBJ2-1, with 7 nucleotides matching TRBD1. This CDR3 region has 16 residues. The V gene end was trimmed by 0 bases and the J gene end by 1 base; junction bases not matched to a gene: 3. CDR1 is LGHNA and CDR2 is YSLEER in the germline V gene. Here the CDR3 reads CASSQDSGGSYNEQFF. CDR3 bases: TGCGCCAGCAGCCAAGATTCAGGGGGTTCCTACAATGAGCAGTTCTTC.

The chain has TRBV7-9 and TRBJ2-3, with 8 bases fitting TRBD2. With 5 bases clipped from V and 5 bases from J, the junction kept 9 bases outside the gene matches. CDR1 and CDR2 from the germline V gene are SEHNR and FQNEAQ (reference sequence). The CDR3 has 15 amino acids. CDR3 in amino acids: CASSPAAGAVDTQYF. The DNA of the CDR3 is TGTGCCAGCAGCCCCGCAGCGGGAGCAGTAGATACGCAGTATTTT.

This chain links TRBV7-9 with TRBJ2-5; 8 positions match TRBD1. Germline CDR1 SEHNR, CDR2 FQNEAQ (reference sequence). The J segment lost 4 bases and the V segment lost 3 bases, leaving 4 bases of the junction unmatched. This CDR3 region has 14 residues. CDR3 sequence: CASSFQGAIETQYF. The CDR3 nucleotides are TGTGCCAGCAGCTTCCAGGGGGCGATAGAGACCCAGTACTTC. The variable domain in full, completed from reference TRBV7-9 and TRBJ2-5, reads DTGVSQNPRHKITKRGQNVTFRCDPISEHNRLYWYRQTLGQGPEFLTYFQNEAQLEKSRLLSDRFSAERPKGSFSTLEIQRTEQGDSAMYLCASSFQGAIETQYFGPGTRLLVL.

This rearrangement joins TRBV29-1 to TRBJ2-2; TRBD2 matches at 8 bases. CDR1 SQVTM and CDR2 ANQGSEA come from the germline V gene. The CDR3 covers 14 residues. With 2 bases clipped from V and 4 bases from J, the junction kept 3 bases outside the gene matches. The CDR3 region has the DNA TGCAGCGTTGAAACTAGCGGTACCACCGGGGAGCTGTTTTTT. Protein product: CSVETSGTTGELFF.

This clone was found once. The CDR3 loop reads CASSPTAIRGYEQYF. CDR3 in DNA: TGCGCCAGCAGCCCAACGGCGATCAGAGGCTACGAGCAGTACTTC. The chain is built from TRBV4-3 and TRBJ2-7; D call uncertain. Trimming removed 4 bases from V and 3 bases from J, with 16 bases in between. The germline CDR1 and CDR2 sequences are LGHNA and YSLEER. The CDR3 is 15 amino acids.

Within the sample, this clone is medium-sized. This chain links TRBV5-5 with TRBJ2-7; D unclear. CDR1 is SGHKS and CDR2 is YYEKEE in the germline V gene (reference sequence). The CDR3 is 13 amino acids. Trimming stripped 1 base from V and 2 bases from J, with 7 bases between. The DNA for the CDR3 is TGTGCCAGCAGCTTGAGACCGGCCTACGAGCAGTACTTC. This translates into CASSLRPAYEQYF.

This clone was detected a few times. The chain recombines TRBV7-9 with TRBJ2-7, with a weak D call TRBD1 (7 bases). The germline gives CDR1 SEHNR, CDR2 FQNEAQ (reference sequence). The CDR3 is 13 residues long. The CDR3 bases are TGTGCCTGCAGCATGGGGGGACAGACCGAGCAGTACGTC. It yields the protein CACSMGGQTEQYV.

The rearrangement links TRBV6-1 to TRBJ2-7; D is undetermined. V was shortened by 2 bases and J by 3 bases, with 8 bases between the two germline ends. This CDR3 has 13 amino acids. Germline CDR1 is MNHNS and CDR2 is SASEGT. The CDR3 DNA reads TGTGCCAGCAGTGAAAAAACCCTCTACGAGCAGTACGTC. Translation: CASSEKTLYEQYV.

The rearrangement links TRBV7-2 to TRBJ2-1; 10 positions match TRBD1. V trimming: 5 bases; J trimming: 3 bases; junction bases outside the gene matches: 4. The CDR3 is 15 residues long. Germline V gene lookup returns CDR1 SGHTA and CDR2 FQGNSA. CDR3 in DNA: TGTGCCAGCAGCCCGGGACAGGGGAACTACAATGAGCAGTTCTTC. Its protein product is CASSPGQGNYNEQFF.